The 10 T cell receptor beta chains listed next were all sequenced from one sample in a study of cytomegalovirus exposure and HLA in healthy donors. 13 Jbeta primers and 60 Vbeta primers were used for the PCR. The assay was immunoSEQ multiplex PCR, and TCRdb's table has in-frame clones only and misses some. This repertoire shows over 110,000 clones, roughly 80% found once; its top ten account for around 9.1%. Sequences were obtained from PBMCs. The receptors shown here come from a woman aged 45-59 years in good health and CMV-seropositive.

The chain recombines TRBV5-6 with TRBJ2-5, with a weak D call TRBD2 (6 bases). CDR3 length equals 16 residues. V shed 0 bases and J shed 0 bases, with 12 bases lying between them. Germline V CDR1 and CDR2: SGHDT, YYEEEE. CDR3 coding DNA: TGTGCCAGCAGCTTGGTCCACGCTAGCGACCAAGAGACCCAGTACTTC. It codes for CASSLVHASDQETQYF.

The rearrangement uses TRBV7-9 and TRBJ1-1; a weak D match, TRBD1 (5 bases). The CDR3 totals 15 residues. Germline assignment: CDR1 SEHNR and CDR2 FQNEAQ (reference sequence). V shed 0 bases and J shed 3 bases, with 11 bases lying between them. For the CDR3, the DNA is TGTGCCAGCAGCTTAGCGGGCAGGGAGGACACTGAAGCTTTCTTT. Translating gives CASSLAGREDTEAFF.

The chain employs TRBV19 and TRBJ2-5; 7 nucleotides agree with TRBD1. The V gene end was trimmed by 8 bases and the J gene end by 3 bases; junction bases not matched to a gene: 6. From germline, CDR1 is LNHDA and CDR2 SQIVND (reference sequence). CDR3 length equals 13 residues. CDR3 bases: TGTGCCAGTGTAGACAGGGCGAAAGAGACCCAGTACTTC. Its translation: CASVDRAKETQYF.

This clone was recorded a few times. The chain employs TRBV6-6 and TRBJ2-3, with no clear D. Trimming pared 2 bases from V and 4 bases from J, leaving 13 bases between. CDR1 is MNHNY and CDR2 is SVGAGI in the germline V gene (reference sequence). CDR3 length equals 15 residues. CDR3 residues: CASSYTPSVSDTQYF. CDR3 DNA sequence: TGTGCCAGCAGTTACACCCCCTCGGTTTCAGATACGCAGTATTTT.

The V and J genes are TRBV25-1 and TRBJ2-5, with 8 bases matching TRBD1. TRBJ2-7 matches the DNA end more closely, so the J call is doubtful. From germline, CDR1 is MGHDK and CDR2 SYGVNS. This CDR3 has 15 amino acids. The CDR3 DNA sequence: TGTGCCAGCAGGACCCCCGACAGGGGTACCCACGAGCAGTACTTC. Translating gives CASRTPDRGTHEQYF.

V gene TRBV7-9 combines with J gene TRBJ1-2; 9 nucleotides line up with TRBD1. The CDR3 covers 16 residues. Germline CDR1 SEHNR, CDR2 FQNEAQ (reference sequence). Trimming at V came to 5 bases and at J to 4 bases, leaving 11 bases not matched to a gene. Written as DNA, the CDR3 is TGTGCCAGCAGCCCGCGGACAGGGGTCGTGGTCTATGGCTACACCTTC. As protein: CASSPRTGVVVYGYTF.

The rearrangement joins TRBV7-2 to TRBJ1-1; 9 nucleotides line up with TRBD1. Trimming removed 4 bases from V and 1 base from J; junction bases left unmatched: 4. This CDR3 region has 15 residues. Germline-derived CDR1 and CDR2 are SGHTA and FQGNSA. This chain's CDR3 is CASSSYRGRNTEAFF. Here the CDR3 DNA reads TGTGCCAGCAGCTCCTACAGGGGGCGGAACACTGAAGCTTTCTTT.

The chain uses TRBV7-8 and TRBJ1-3, with D unclear. CDR1 is SGHVS, CDR2 FQNEAQ, per germline. V was cut by 5 bases and J by 0 bases, with 8 bases left in between. The CDR3 sequence is 14 residues long. CDR3 protein: CASSPRGSGNTIYF. The CDR3 region has the DNA TGTGCCAGCAGCCCCCGGGGCTCTGGAAACACCATATATTTT.

The chain joins TRBV19 to TRBJ2-2, with a weak D call TRBD1 (6 bases). This CDR3 has 15 residues. Germline CDR1 LNHDA, CDR2 SQIVND (reference sequence). V was pared by 4 bases and J by 6 bases, with 15 bases between. This chain's CDR3 is CASSRTEGSAGELFF. The CDR3 DNA reads TGTGCCAGTAGTAGGACAGAAGGTTCCGCCGGGGAGCTGTTTTTT.

This rearrangement joins TRBV4-1 to TRBJ1-1; 7 nucleotides line up with TRBD1. Germline lookup yields CDR1 MGHRA and CDR2 YSYEKL. This CDR3 spans 15 amino acids. V shed 2 bases and J 3 bases; nucleotides not matched to a gene: 6. In DNA, the CDR3 is TGCGCCAGCAGCCAATACCAGGGGGAGGACACTGAAGCTTTCTTT. It translates to CASSQYQGEDTEAFF.